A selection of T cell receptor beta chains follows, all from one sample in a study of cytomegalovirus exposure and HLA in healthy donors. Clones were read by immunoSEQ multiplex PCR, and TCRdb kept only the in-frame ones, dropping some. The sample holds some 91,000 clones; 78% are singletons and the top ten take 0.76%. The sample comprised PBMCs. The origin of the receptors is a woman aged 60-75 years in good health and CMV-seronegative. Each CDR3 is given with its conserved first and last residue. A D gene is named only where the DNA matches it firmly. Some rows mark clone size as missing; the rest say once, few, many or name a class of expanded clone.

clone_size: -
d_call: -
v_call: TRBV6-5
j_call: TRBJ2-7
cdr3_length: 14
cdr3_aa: CASGPLGVSYEQYF
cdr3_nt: TGTGCCAGCGGCCCCTTGGGAGTCTCCTACGAGCAGTACTTC

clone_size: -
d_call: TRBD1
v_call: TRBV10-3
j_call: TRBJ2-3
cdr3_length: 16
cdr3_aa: CAIAQGPGRATDTQYF
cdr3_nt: TGTGCCATCGCACAGGGGCCGGGACGAGCCACAGATACGCAGTATTTT

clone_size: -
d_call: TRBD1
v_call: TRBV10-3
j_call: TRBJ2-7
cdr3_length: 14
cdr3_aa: CAISEGTGDYEQYF
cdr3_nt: TGTGCCATCAGCGAGGGGACAGGGGACTACGAGCAGTACTTC

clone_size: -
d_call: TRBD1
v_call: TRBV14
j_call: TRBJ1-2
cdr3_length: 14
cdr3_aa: CASSQGTGNYGYTF
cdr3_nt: TGTGCCAGCAGCCAAGGGACAGGGAACTATGGCTACACCTTC

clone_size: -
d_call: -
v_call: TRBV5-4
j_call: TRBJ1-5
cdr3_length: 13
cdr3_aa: CASSFGVDQPQHF
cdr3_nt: TGTGCCAGCAGCTTTGGAGTAGATCAGCCCCAGCATTTT

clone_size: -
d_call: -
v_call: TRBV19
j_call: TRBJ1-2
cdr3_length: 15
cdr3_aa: CASMSGAAGDYGYTF
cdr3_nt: TGTGCCAGTATGAGTGGGGCCGCAGGGGACTATGGCTACACCTTC

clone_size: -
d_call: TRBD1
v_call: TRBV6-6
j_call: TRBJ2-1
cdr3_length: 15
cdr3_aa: CASSYLGTGGNEQFF
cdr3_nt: TGTGCCAGCAGTTACTTAGGGACAGGGGGAAATGAGCAGTTCTTC

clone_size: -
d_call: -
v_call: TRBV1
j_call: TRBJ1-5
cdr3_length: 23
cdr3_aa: CTSSQDHIGQGSSHLYSNQPQHF
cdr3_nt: TGCACCAGCAGCCAAGACCACATCGGACAGGGGTCTTCCCACCTATATAGCAATCAGCCCCAGCATTTT

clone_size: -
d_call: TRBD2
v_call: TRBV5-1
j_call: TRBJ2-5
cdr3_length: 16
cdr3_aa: CASSPRVAGPGETQYF
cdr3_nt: TGCGCCAGCAGCCCCCGGGTAGCGGGGCCGGGAGAGACCCAGTACTTC

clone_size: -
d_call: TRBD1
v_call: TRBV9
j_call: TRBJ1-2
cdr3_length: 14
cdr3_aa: CASSAGQILLGYTF
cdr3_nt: TGTGCCAGCAGCGCGGGACAGATCCTTTTAGGCTACACCTTC

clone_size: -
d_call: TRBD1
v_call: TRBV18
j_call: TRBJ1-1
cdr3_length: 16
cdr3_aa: CASSPLGNRGQTEAFF
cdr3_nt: TGTGCCAGCTCACCACTTGGGAACAGGGGGCAGACTGAAGCTTTCTTT

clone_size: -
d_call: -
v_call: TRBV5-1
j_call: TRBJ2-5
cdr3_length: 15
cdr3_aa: CASSLEGRGQETQYF
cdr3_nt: TGCGCCAGCAGCTTGGAGGGCAGGGGCCAAGAGACCCAGTACTTC

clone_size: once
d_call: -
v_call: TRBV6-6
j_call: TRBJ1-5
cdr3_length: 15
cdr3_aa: CASSYSKQGSQPQHF
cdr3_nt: TGTGCCAGCAGTTACTCGAAACAGGGCAGTCAGCCCCAGCATTTT

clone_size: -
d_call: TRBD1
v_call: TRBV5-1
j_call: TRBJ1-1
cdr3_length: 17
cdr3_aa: CASSLPAGGSGGTEAFF
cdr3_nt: TGCGCCAGCAGCCTCCCAGCAGGGGGGTCAGGCGGCACTGAAGCTTTCTTT

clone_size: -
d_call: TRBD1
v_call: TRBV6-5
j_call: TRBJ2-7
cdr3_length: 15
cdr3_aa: CASSYSGQGAYEQYF
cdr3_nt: TGTGCCAGCAGTTACTCAGGGCAGGGGGCCTACGAGCAGTACTTC

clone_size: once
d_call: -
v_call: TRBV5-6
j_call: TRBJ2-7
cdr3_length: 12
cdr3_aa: CASSLGLGEQYF
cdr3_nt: TGTGCCAGCAGCTTGGGACTAGGGGAGCAGTACTTC

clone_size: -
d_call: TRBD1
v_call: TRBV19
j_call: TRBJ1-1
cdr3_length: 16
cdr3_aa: CASSPRQGGLNTEAFF
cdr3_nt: TGTGCCAGTAGTCCCAGACAGGGTGGCCTGAACACTGAAGCTTTCTTT

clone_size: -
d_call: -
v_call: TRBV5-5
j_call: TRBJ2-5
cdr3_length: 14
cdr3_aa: CASSLIRGQETQYF
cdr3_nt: TGTGCCAGCAGCTTGATTCGGGGCCAAGAGACCCAGTACTTC

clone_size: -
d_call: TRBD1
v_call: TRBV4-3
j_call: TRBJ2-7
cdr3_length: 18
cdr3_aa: CASSQGAREDRGRYEQYF
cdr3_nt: TGCGCCAGCAGCCAAGGGGCGCGGGAAGACAGGGGAAGGTACGAGCAGTACTTC

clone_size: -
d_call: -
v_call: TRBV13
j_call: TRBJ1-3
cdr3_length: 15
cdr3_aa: CASSSDRSSGNTIYF
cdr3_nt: TGTGCCAGCAGTTCCGACAGATCCTCTGGAAACACCATATATTTT

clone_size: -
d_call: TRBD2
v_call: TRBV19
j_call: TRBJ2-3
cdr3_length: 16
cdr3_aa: CASSRLAGGSGDTQYF
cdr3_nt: TGTGCCAGTAGTCGACTAGCGGGGGGCTCCGGGGATACGCAGTATTTT

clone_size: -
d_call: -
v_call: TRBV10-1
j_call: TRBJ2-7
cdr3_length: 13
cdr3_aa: CASSESSAYGQYF
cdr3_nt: TGCGCCAGCAGTGAGTCGTCCGCCTACGGGCAGTACTTC

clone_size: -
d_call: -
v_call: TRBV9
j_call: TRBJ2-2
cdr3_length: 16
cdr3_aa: CASSVDSGEVTGELFF
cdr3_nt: TGTGCCAGCAGCGTAGATTCGGGGGAGGTTACCGGGGAGCTGTTTTTT

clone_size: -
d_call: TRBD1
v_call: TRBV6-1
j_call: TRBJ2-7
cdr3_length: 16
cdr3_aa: CASSEWGQGSSYEQYF
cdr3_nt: TGTGCCAGCAGTGAATGGGGACAGGGAAGCTCCTACGAGCAGTACTTC

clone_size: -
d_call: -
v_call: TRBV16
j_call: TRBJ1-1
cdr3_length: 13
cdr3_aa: CASSPQGYTEAFF
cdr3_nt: TGTGCCAGCAGCCCCCAGGGTTACACTGAAGCTTTCTTT

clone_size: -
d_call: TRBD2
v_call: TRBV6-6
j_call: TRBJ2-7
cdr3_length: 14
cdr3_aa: CASNPGLVAHEQYF
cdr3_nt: TGTGCCAGCAATCCGGGACTAGTTGCCCACGAGCAGTACTTC

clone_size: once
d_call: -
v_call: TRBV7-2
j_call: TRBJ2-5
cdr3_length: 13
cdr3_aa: CASSSPARETQYF
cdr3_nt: TGTGCCAGCAGCTCACCCGCGCGAGAGACCCAGTACTTC

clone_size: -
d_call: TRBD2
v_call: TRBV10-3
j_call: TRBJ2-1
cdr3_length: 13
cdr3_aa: CAISEGLVVEQFF
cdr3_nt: TGTGCCATCAGTGAGGGACTAGTCGTTGAGCAGTTCTTC